Listed below are T cell receptor beta chains from one sample, sequenced in a study of T cells after yellow fever vaccination. One entry per CDR3 protein results from TCRdb running MiXCR on the 5' RACE reads. The sample includes fewer than 450,000 distinct CDR3 sequences, around 4.1% of them seen just once. The material sequenced was PBMCs, taken 5 days after the yellow fever booster vaccination. The origin of the receptors is a man between 18 and 35 years old who received the YFV17D yellow fever vaccine. The CDR3 runs from the conserved cysteine through the conserved F or W. A D gene is named only where the DNA matches it firmly. Some rows mark clone size as missing; the rest say once, few, many or name a class of expanded clone.

clone_size	d_call	j_call	v_call	cdr3_nt	cdr3_aa
many	TRBD2	TRBJ2-3	TRBV4-2	TGTGCCAGCAGCCAAGGCAATAGCGGGGTCGGCACAGATACGCAGTATTTT	CASSQGNSGVGTDTQYF
.	TRBD1	TRBJ2-1	TRBV9	TGTGCCAGCAGCGACCCAAGGGCAGGGGGAAGCAATGAGCAGTTCTTC	CASSDPRAGGSNEQFF
many	.	TRBJ1-6	TRBV10-3	TGTGCCATCAGTGATTCGTCCGCTAATTCACCCCTCCACTTT	CAISDSSANSPLHF
.	.	TRBJ1-4	TRBV7-2	TGTGCCAGCAGCATACAAGATCGTGAAAAACTGTTTTTT	CASSIQDREKLFF
many	TRBD1	TRBJ1-4	TRBV7-2	TGTGCCAGCAGCTTGGCAGGGGGCGGTGAAAAACTGTTTTTT	CASSLAGGGEKLFF
many	TRBD2	TRBJ2-3	TRBV7-2	TGTGCCAGCAGCTCCTGGGCCGAGCAGCGGGGGCGAAATACGCAGTATTTT	CASSSWAEQRGRNTQYF
.	TRBD2	TRBJ2-3	TRBV20-1	TGCAGTGCCCTACTAGCGGGGGGCCCCGTCACGCAGTATTTT	CSALLAGGPVTQYF
many	.	TRBJ2-1	TRBV7-2	TGTGCCAGCAGCTTACGGGATGGTGAGCAGTTCTTC	CASSLRDGEQFF
many	.	TRBJ2-3	TRBV20-1	TGCAGTGCTACGAGGGGGGGTTTCACAGATACGCAGTATTTT	CSATRGGFTDTQYF
.	.	TRBJ2-1	TRBV27	TGTGCCAGCGTTAAGAGGGGGGTCTCAGAGCAGTTCTTC	CASVKRGVSEQFF
many	TRBD1	TRBJ2-7	TRBV4-3	TGCGCCAGCAGCCATTCGACAGGGCCCTACGAGCAGTACTTC	CASSHSTGPYEQYF
many	.	TRBJ2-7	TRBV7-2	TGTGCCAGCAGCCGATCCGGGACAAGAGATTCCTACGAGCAGTACTTC	CASSRSGTRDSYEQYF
few	.	TRBJ2-1	TRBV5-1	TGCGCCAGCACAGGGGATGGCTTCTACAATGAGCAGTTCTTC	CASTGDGFYNEQFF
.	TRBD2	TRBJ2-5	TRBV4-2	TGTGCCAGCAGCCCTACCCAGCGGGGGACCCAGTACTTC	CASSPTQRGTQYF
.	.	TRBJ1-1	TRBV14	TGTGCCAGCAGCCAAGTCGACACTGAAGCTTTCTTT	CASSQVDTEAFF
few	.	TRBJ2-5	TRBV3-1	TGTGCCAGCAAGGGACTCAACCAAGAGACCCAGTACTTC	CASKGLNQETQYF
many	.	TRBJ1-2	TRBV7-9	TGTGCCAGCAGCCCCCGACAGAGAGGCTACACCTTC	CASSPRQRGYTF
.	TRBD1	TRBJ2-7	TRBV27	TGTGCCAGCAGTTTATGGGGACAGGGGGCTCTCGACGAGCAGTACTTC	CASSLWGQGALDEQYF
many	TRBD1	TRBJ2-7	TRBV25-1	TGTGCCAGCAGTAGTACAGGGGGAAGATACGAGCAGTACTTC	CASSSTGGRYEQYF
few	.	TRBJ2-6	TRBV12-3/TRBV12-4	TGTGCCAGCAGTCTCAGGGGAGGAGGGGCCAACGTCCTGACTTTC	CASSLRGGGANVLTF
.	.	TRBJ2-6	TRBV7-9	TGTGCCAGCAGCTTAGCGGTTGGGACTGCCAGCTCTGGGGCCAACGTCCTGACTTTC	CASSLAVGTASSGANVLTF
few	TRBD1	TRBJ2-1	TRBV4-1	TGCGCCAGCAGCCCTTCAGGGACAGGGTCGACGAAGCAGTTCTTC	CASSPSGTGSTKQFF
.	.	TRBJ2-3	TRBV20-1	TGCAGTGCTCCCTCGGCAGGCCGCACAGATACGCAGTATTTT	CSAPSAGRTDTQYF
few	TRBD1	TRBJ1-2	TRBV5-1	TGCGCCAGCAGCTTGGCCCCGGACAGGCGCTATGGCTACACCTTC	CASSLAPDRRYGYTF
.	TRBD1	TRBJ2-1	TRBV4-2	TGTGCCAGCAGCCGGACAGGGGACAAACCCTCTCTCAATGAGCAGTTCTTC	CASSRTGDKPSLNEQFF
many	.	TRBJ1-6	TRBV25-1	TGTGCCAGCTCCTACACGGATAATTCACCCCTCCACTTT	CASSYTDNSPLHF
few	.	TRBJ1-1	TRBV20-1	TGCAGTGCTCCCCAGGGAAGCAGCAACACTGAAGCTTTCTTT	CSAPQGSSNTEAFF
few	.	TRBJ2-1	TRBV4-1	TGCGCCAGCAGCCAAGACCACCCCGGGACTGCTTCTGGCAATGAGCAGTTCTTC	CASSQDHPGTASGNEQFF
.	.	TRBJ1-1	TRBV4-1	TGCGCCAGCAGCCAAAGGGATGGTGGCGCAATCATGGAAGCTTTCTTT	CASSQRDGGAIMEAFF
many	.	TRBJ2-2	TRBV20-1	TGCAGAAGAAAATCAGCGAACAGCACCGGGGAGCTGTTTTTT	CRRKSANSTGELFF
few	TRBD1	TRBJ2-7	TRBV7-9	TGTGCCAGCATTCACCGGGACAGGGGGCACGAGCAGTACTTC	CASIHRDRGHEQYF
many	TRBD2	TRBJ2-3	TRBV6-2/TRBV6-3	TGTGCCAGCAGTTTACCCCTAGCGGGGGGGCCATTGGATACGCAGTATTTT	CASSLPLAGGPLDTQYF
many	.	TRBJ2-3	TRBV5-4	TGTGCAGCTGGGAGGGGGCAAGAAACAGATACGCAGTATTTT	CAAGRGQETDTQYF